The following is a T cell receptor (beta chain) sequence with its context. Here immunoSEQ multiplex PCR was the method, and the copy in TCRdb shows in-frame clones only, minus some. Among around 90,000 clones listed, over 80% were seen once. The data stem from a study of blood T cell repertoires in COVID-19. Between the trimmed V and J ends, which lost 3 bases and 10 bases, there was a span of 12 bases. Germline V gene data show CDR1 as MNHEY and CDR2 as SVGEGT. The CDR3 extends over 12 amino acids. The sequenced material came from peripheral blood. The source of this sequence is a woman in her sixties or seventies with active or convalescent COVID-19. The chain couples TRBV6-2 or TRBV6-3 to TRBJ1-1; tentative D call: TRBD1 (6 bases). CDR3 sequence reads: CASSYQGLAAFF. The CDR3 DNA reads as TGTGCCAGCAGTTATCAGGGGTTGGCAGCTTTCTTT.